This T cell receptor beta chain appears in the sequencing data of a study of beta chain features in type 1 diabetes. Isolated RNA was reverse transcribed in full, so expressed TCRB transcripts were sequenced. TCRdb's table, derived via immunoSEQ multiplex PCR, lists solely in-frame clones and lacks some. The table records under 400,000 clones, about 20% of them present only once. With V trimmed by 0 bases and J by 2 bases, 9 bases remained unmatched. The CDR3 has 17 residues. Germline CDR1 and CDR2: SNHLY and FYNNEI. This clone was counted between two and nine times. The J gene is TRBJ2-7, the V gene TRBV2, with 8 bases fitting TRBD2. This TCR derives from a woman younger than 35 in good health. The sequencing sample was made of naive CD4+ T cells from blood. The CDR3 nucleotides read TGTGCCAGCAGTGAAGCCTCACCGGGACTAGTGGCCTACGAGCAGTACTTC. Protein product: CASSEASPGLVAYEQYF. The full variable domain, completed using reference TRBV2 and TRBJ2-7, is EPEVTQTPSHQVTQMGQEVILRCVPISNHLYFYWYRQILGQKVEFLVSFYNNEISEKSEIFDDQFSVERPDGSNFTLKIRSTKLEDSAMYFCASSEASPGLVAYEQYFGPGTRLTVT.